The 26 T cell receptor beta chains below come from one sample, sequenced in a study of blood T cell repertoires in COVID-19. Sequencing was performed with immunoSEQ multiplex PCR; in TCRdb, only in-frame clones are kept and a portion is missing. The table lists around 380,000 clones, 81% of them singletons. The source material was peripheral blood. The origin of the receptors is a human donor with acute or convalescent COVID-19. The donor label of this sample is uncertain.

This clone was picked up a small number of times. The chain links TRBV7-9 to TRBJ2-1; 7 bases map to TRBD2. The CDR3 covers 17 residues. The V segment lost 0 bases and the J segment 1 base; nucleotides outside the gene matches: 6. Germline-derived CDR1 and CDR2 are SEHNR and FQNEAQ (reference sequence). CDR3 sequence: CASSLAKTSSSYNEQFF. The CDR3 bases are TGTGCCAGCAGCTTAGCCAAGACTAGCAGTTCCTACAATGAGCAGTTCTTC.

The chain combines TRBV7-9 with TRBJ1-6, with a weak D call TRBD1 (5 bases). The CDR3 consists of 13 residues. Trimming removed 7 bases at V and 9 bases at J, with 13 bases between. CDR1 is SEHNR and CDR2 is FQNEAQ in the germline V gene (reference sequence). The CDR3 region has the DNA TGTGCCAGCACCTCGACAGATACTTCACCCCTCCACTTT. Residues: CASTSTDTSPLHF.

This chain uses TRBV18 with TRBJ1-3; D is unclear. The V end was cut by 5 bases, the J end by 2 bases, with 10 bases between. The germline gives CDR1 KGHSH, CDR2 LQKENI. This CDR3 contains 14 residues. CDR3 region: CASSSGSTGNTIYF. The CDR3 region has the DNA TGTGCCAGCTCATCAGGCTCTACTGGAAACACCATATATTTT.

This rearrangement joins TRBV2 to TRBJ2-5, with D tentatively TRBD1 (6 bases). CDR1 is SNHLY, CDR2 FYNNEI, per germline. The CDR3 is 13 amino acids. V was pared by 7 bases and J by 2 bases, with 11 bases between. The chain's CDR3 is CASTRTEQETQYF. CDR3 bases: TGTGCCAGCACTAGGACAGAGCAAGAGACCCAGTACTTC.

V usage is TRBV14 and J usage is TRBJ2-6; D may be TRBD1 (5 bases). V was clipped by 4 bases and J by 1 base, with 8 bases between them. Germline lookup yields CDR1 SGHDN and CDR2 FVKESK. CDR3 length: 15 amino acids. Written as DNA, the CDR3 is TGTGCCAGCAGCCGGCAGGGTTCTGGGGCCAACGTCCTGACTTTC. This translates into CASSRQGSGANVLTF.

This clone was detected only once. The V and J genes are TRBV7-9 and TRBJ2-5; possible D gene TRBD1, 6 bases. Germline assignment: CDR1 SEHNR and CDR2 FQNEAQ (reference sequence). There are 15 residues in the CDR3. Trimming shortened V by 3 bases and J by 5 bases, and 16 bases separated the two germline ends. In DNA form, the CDR3 reads TGTGCCAGCAGCTTTGCAGGGGCCTTTGGGGAGACCCAGTACTTC. This encodes CASSFAGAFGETQYF. Together with reference TRBV7-9 and TRBJ2-5, the CDR3 gives the full variable domain: DTGVSQNPRHKITKRGQNVTFRCDPISEHNRLYWYRQTLGQGPEFLTYFQNEAQLEKSRLLSDRFSAERPKGSFSTLEIQRTEQGDSAMYLCASSFAGAFGETQYFGPGTRLLVL.

This clone was counted between two and nine times. The chain uses TRBV2 and TRBJ2-7; TRBD1 aligns across 9 bases. CDR1 and CDR2 from the germline V gene are SNHLY and FYNNEI. The CDR3 has 14 residues. V trimming: 7 bases; J trimming: 2 bases; junction bases outside the gene matches: 6. The CDR3 loop is CASKSDRGTYEQYF. In DNA form, the CDR3 reads TGTGCCAGCAAGTCGGACAGGGGCACCTACGAGCAGTACTTC.

This sequence joins TRBV15 and TRBJ1-3, with a tentative D call TRBD1 (5 bases). Deletions cut 0 bases from V and 2 bases from J, with 8 bases between. Germline loops: CDR1 LNHNV, CDR2 YYDKDF (reference sequence). The CDR3 loop spans 15 amino acids. Written as DNA, the CDR3 is TGTGCCACCAGCAGAGATCAAGGGGCTGGAAACACCATATATTTT. Its translation: CATSRDQGAGNTIYF.

This chain uses TRBV19 with TRBJ1-5; 9 bases line up with TRBD1. The CDR3 spans 17 residues. V shed 5 bases, J shed 6 bases, and the junction held 14 bases outside the gene matches. Germline V gene lookup returns CDR1 LNHDA and CDR2 SQIVND (reference sequence). CDR3 loop: CASSSRLGGQGGQPQHF. DNA of the CDR3: TGTGCCAGTAGTTCCCGACTGGGGGGACAGGGAGGTCAGCCCCAGCATTTT.

The CDR3 loop is CASSWPRGPRGMNTEAFF. CDR3 nucleotide sequence: TGTGCCAGCAGCTGGCCCCGGGGCCCCAGGGGAATGAACACTGAAGCTTTCTTT. The rearrangement joins TRBV11-3 to TRBJ1-1, with D possibly matching TRBD1 (6 bases). V lost 4 bases and J lost 0, with 21 bases in between. This CDR3 contains 18 residues. Germline CDR1 reads SGHNT; CDR2 reads YENEEA.

The chain couples TRBV27 to TRBJ2-5; perhaps TRBD1 as D (6 bases). Germline CDR1 and CDR2: MNHEY and SMNVEV (reference sequence). CDR3 size: 15 residues. Trimming removed 8 bases at V and 5 bases at J, with 21 bases between. The CDR3 reads CASDNISGTKETQYF. CDR3 DNA sequence: TGTGCCAGCGACAACATCTCCGGGACAAAGGAGACCCAGTACTTC.

The chain is built from TRBV28 and TRBJ1-1; the D is unclear. V was pared by 6 bases and J by 3 bases, with 8 bases between. This CDR3 is built from 12 residues. Looked up from germline, CDR1 is MDHEN and CDR2 is SYDVKM. Here the CDR3 reads CASRLRHTEAFF. The CDR3 bases are TGTGCCAGCAGATTACGTCACACTGAAGCTTTCTTT.

The chain couples TRBV6-5 to TRBJ2-5; a possible D gene is TRBD1 (7 bases). Trimming pared 8 bases from V and 5 bases from J, leaving 18 bases between. The CDR3 covers 14 residues. Germline V gives CDR1 MNHEY, CDR2 SVGAGI. The CDR3 region has the DNA TGTGCCAGCCACCAGGGGGGCGCGGGGGAGACCCAGTACTTC. Its protein is CASHQGGAGETQYF.

This clone was picked up a small number of times. This chain links TRBV27 with TRBJ1-1, with D possibly matching TRBD1 (6 bases). CDR1 and CDR2 (germline): MNHEY, SMNVEV (reference sequence). The CDR3 has 17 amino acids. V lost 4 bases and J 5 bases, leaving 23 bases between the germline ends. As DNA, the CDR3 is TGTGCCAGCAGTTCAGGAGGGGGGGGGCGTCGAGGAACTGAAGCTTTCTTT. Protein sequence: CASSSGGGGRRGTEAFF.

The chain couples TRBV7-8 to TRBJ2-7, with 7 bases lining up with TRBD1. The germline CDR1 and CDR2 sequences are SGHVS and FQNEAQ. J gave up 0 bases and V 5 bases, and 7 bases lay outside the gene matches. CDR3 length: 15 residues. CDR3 sequence: CASSARQGPSYEQYF. CDR3 DNA: TGTGCCAGCAGCGCTAGACAGGGTCCCTCCTACGAGCAGTACTTC. The whole variable domain, remainder taken from reference TRBV7-8 and TRBJ2-7, is GAGVSQSPRYKVAKRGQDVALRCDPISGHVSLFWYQQALGQGPEFLTYFQNEAQLDKSGLPSDRFFAERPEGSVSTLKIQRTQQEDSAVYLCASSARQGPSYEQYFGPGTRLTVT.

The chain couples TRBV18 to TRBJ2-7; 12 nucleotides align to TRBD2. With 4 bases clipped from V and 7 bases from J, the junction kept 8 bases outside the gene matches. The CDR3 length is 15 residues. Looked up from germline, CDR1 is KGHSH and CDR2 is LQKENI. The CDR3 coding sequence is TGTGCCAGCTCACGTCGACTAGCGGGAGTCGGAGAGCAGTACTTC. It encodes CASSRRLAGVGEQYF.

The V and J genes are TRBV5-1 and TRBJ2-2, with D perhaps being TRBD1 or TRBD2 (9 bases each). CDR3 length: 17 residues. Germline CDR1 reads SGHRS; CDR2 reads YFSETQ. V was cut by 7 bases and J by 5 bases, with 24 bases left in between. CDR3 region: CASRDRASSGTTGELFF. CDR3 DNA sequence: TGCGCCAGCCGGGACAGGGCGTCTAGCGGGACTACCGGGGAGCTGTTTTTT.

The chain has TRBV28 and TRBJ2-1; 7 bases map to TRBD1. Germline CDR1 MDHEN, CDR2 SYDVKM. CDR3 length: 15 residues. The J segment lost 7 bases and the V segment lost 3 bases, leaving 9 bases of the junction unmatched. The CDR3 DNA follows: TGTGCCAGCAGTTTTATCCACAGGGGAAAAAATGAGCAGTTCTTC. It is translated as CASSFIHRGKNEQFF. The entire variable domain, with the rest obtained from reference TRBV28 and TRBJ2-1, is as follows: DVKVTQSSRYLVKRTGEKVFLECVQDMDHENMFWYRQDPGLGLRLIYFSYDVKMKEKGDIPEGYSVSREKKERFSLILESASTNQTSMYLCASSFIHRGKNEQFFGPGTRLTVL.

The chain joins TRBV5-1 to TRBJ1-1; unclear D gene. The CDR3 has 13 residues. Germline V gives CDR1 SGHRS, CDR2 YFSETQ. V lost 4 bases and J lost 2, with 9 bases in between. CDR3 DNA: TGCGCCAGCAGCGTGGCGGTTAACACTGAAGCTTTCTTT. Translated: CASSVAVNTEAFF.

This clone was detected only a few times. The chain uses TRBV5-1 and TRBJ1-6; 8 positions agree with TRBD1. The trim removed 6 bases at V and 11 bases at J, leaving 10 bases unmatched. This CDR3 has 14 residues. The germline gives CDR1 SGHRS, CDR2 YFSETQ. The chain's CDR3 is CASTKDRAFAPLHF. CDR3 in DNA: TGCGCCAGCACGAAGGACAGGGCGTTTGCACCCCTCCACTTT.

The chain links TRBV18 to TRBJ1-6; D is ambiguous. Germline CDR1 reads KGHSH; CDR2 reads LQKENI. Trimming took off 3 bases at V and 7 bases at J, with 10 bases between the two ends. The CDR3 is 14 residues long. CDR3 residues: CASSPSAGNSPLHF. CDR3 DNA: TGTGCCAGCTCACCGTCCGCGGGAAATTCACCCCTCCACTTT.

The chain carries TRBV28 and TRBJ1-5; 7 bases align to TRBD1. The V gene's germline CDR1 is MDHEN and CDR2 SYDVKM. The CDR3 consists of 12 residues. V was pared by 10 bases and J by 9 bases, with 9 bases of the junction left unmatched. The DNA of the CDR3 is TGTGCCACCGGTACAGGGGTGCGGCCCCAGCATTTT. It specifies CATGTGVRPQHF.

There are a few counts of this clone. The CDR3 nucleotides are TGTGCCAGTCGCGGTGGATTATATGGCTACACCTTC. As protein: CASRGGLYGYTF. The gene calls are TRBV19 and TRBJ1-2; D ambiguous. Trimming pared 8 bases from V and 5 bases from J, leaving 12 bases between. Germline V gives CDR1 LNHDA, CDR2 SQIVND (reference sequence). The CDR3 has 12 residues.

This clone has only one observation. The V call is TRBV10-3, the J call TRBJ1-2; D is unresolved. CDR1 ENHRY and CDR2 SYGVKD come from the germline V gene. V was pared by 6 bases and J by 4 bases, with 15 bases between. The CDR3 consists of 14 residues. CDR3 amino acids: CAIRNVGAAYGYTF. The DNA for the CDR3 is TGTGCCATCAGAAATGTTGGTGCGGCCTATGGCTACACCTTC.

This clone has a single count. The rearrangement joins TRBV29-1 to TRBJ1-2, with D maybe TRBD1 (6 bases). The CDR3 has 12 amino acids. The ends were cut back, 3 bases at V and 8 bases at J, with 13 bases in the middle. Germline loops: CDR1 SQVTM, CDR2 ANQGSEA. CDR3 protein: CSVEARGLGYTF. Here the CDR3 DNA reads TGCAGCGTTGAGGCCAGGGGTCTCGGCTACACCTTC.

The chain has TRBV6-5 and TRBJ2-1; 12 bases align to TRBD1. The CDR3 consists of 15 residues. Losses at the gene ends were 9 bases for V and 7 bases for J; bases not matched to a gene: 10. Germline V CDR1 and CDR2: MNHEY, SVGAGI. DNA for the CDR3: TGTGCCAGTAGAAAGGGGACAGGGGGCTTGAATGAGCAGTTCTTC. Encoded protein: CASRKGTGGLNEQFF.